The clone carrying this T cell receptor (beta chain) came up once. This record belongs to a study of technical replicates of blood from several donors. This table comes from immunoSEQ multiplex PCR, and its TCRdb copy is limited to in-frame clones, with some not included. The data hold some 64,000 clones, with around 97% observed a single time. The CDR3 has 16 amino acids. Losses at the gene ends were 3 bases for V and 0 bases for J; bases not matched to a gene: 6. Per germline, CDR1 SGDLS and CDR2 YYNGEE. This clonotype was obtained from a human donor in good health. The V call is TRBV9, the J call TRBJ2-3, with 8 bases that match TRBD2. Sequenced sample: T cells isolated from PBMCs. CDR3 in amino acids: CASSGIAGPSTDTQYF. In DNA, the CDR3 is TGTGCCAGCAGCGGGATAGCGGGACCTAGCACAGATACGCAGTATTTT.